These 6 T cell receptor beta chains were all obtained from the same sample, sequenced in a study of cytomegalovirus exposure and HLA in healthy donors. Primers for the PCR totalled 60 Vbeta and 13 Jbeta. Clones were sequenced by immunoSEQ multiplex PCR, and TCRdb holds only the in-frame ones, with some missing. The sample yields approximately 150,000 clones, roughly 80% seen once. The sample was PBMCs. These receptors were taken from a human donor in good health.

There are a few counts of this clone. CDR3 residues: CASSPRTELTDTQYF. CDR3 coding DNA: TGTGCCAGCTCACCCCGGACAGAGCTCACAGATACGCAGTATTTT. V and J are TRBV18 and TRBJ2-3, with D possibly being TRBD1 (6 bases). Trimming took off 3 bases at V and 2 bases at J, with 12 bases between the two ends. Germline assignment: CDR1 KGHSH and CDR2 LQKENI. The CDR3 totals 15 residues. Full variable domain (remainder filled in from reference TRBV18 and TRBJ2-3): NAGVMQNPRHLVRRRGQEARLRCSPMKGHSHVYWYRQLPEEGLKFMVYLQKENIIDESGMPKERFSAEFPKEGPSILRIQQVVRGDSAAYFCASSPRTELTDTQYFGPGTRLTVL.

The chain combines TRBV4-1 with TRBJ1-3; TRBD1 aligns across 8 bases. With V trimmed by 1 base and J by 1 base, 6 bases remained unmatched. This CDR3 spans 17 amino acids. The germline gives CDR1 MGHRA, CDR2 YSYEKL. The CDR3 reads CASSQGPWTGSGNTIYF. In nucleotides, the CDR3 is TGCGCCAGCAGCCAAGGGCCATGGACAGGGTCTGGAAACACCATATATTTT.

The CDR3 loop reads CASSEIGIETQYF. DNA of the CDR3: TGTGCCAGCAGTGAAATCGGGATAGAGACCCAGTACTTC. This chain uses TRBV6-1 with TRBJ2-5; D is perhaps TRBD2 (5 bases). There are 13 residues in the CDR3. Germline CDR1 is MNHNS and CDR2 is SASEGT. The germline V and J ends were trimmed by 2 bases and 4 bases, with 8 bases remaining between them.

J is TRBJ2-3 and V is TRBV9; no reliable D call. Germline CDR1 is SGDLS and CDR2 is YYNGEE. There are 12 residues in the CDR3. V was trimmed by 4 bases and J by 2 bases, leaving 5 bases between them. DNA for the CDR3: TGTGCCAGCAGCACATACACAGATACGCAGTATTTT. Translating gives CASSTYTDTQYF.

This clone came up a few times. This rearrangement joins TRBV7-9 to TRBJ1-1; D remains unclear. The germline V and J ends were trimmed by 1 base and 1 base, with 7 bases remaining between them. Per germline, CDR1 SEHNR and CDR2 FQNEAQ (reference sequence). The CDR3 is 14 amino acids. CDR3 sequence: CASSLGSANTEAFF. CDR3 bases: TGTGCCAGCAGCTTAGGCAGTGCGAACACTGAAGCTTTCTTT.

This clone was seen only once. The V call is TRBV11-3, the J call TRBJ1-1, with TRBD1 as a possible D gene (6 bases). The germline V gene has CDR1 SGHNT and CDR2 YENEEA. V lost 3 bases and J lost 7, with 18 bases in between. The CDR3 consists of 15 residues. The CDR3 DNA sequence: TGTGCCAGCAGCTTGCGTTCTTCGGGGGGCCATGAAGCTTTCTTT. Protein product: CASSLRSSGGHEAFF.